The source of this T cell receptor (beta chain) is a study of radiation and T cells in renal cell carcinoma. Only in-frame clones appear in the TCRdb table, and some are missing; sequencing was by immunoSEQ multiplex PCR. The table has roughly 100,000 clones, approximately 83% seen once. Indicated time point: baseline pretreatment blood. The treatment denotes: 15 Gy SBRT to primary tumor, nephrectomy 4 weeks later. Germline lookup yields CDR1 LNHDA and CDR2 SQIVND (reference sequence). J lost 0 bases, V lost 5 bases, and 9 bases had no gene match. CDR3 length: 17 amino acids. The specimen was blood, collected from a patient whose treatment included radiotherapy and nephrectomy. The V gene is TRBV19, the J gene TRBJ1-2; 10 positions agree with TRBD1. The receptor's source is a man aged 55-75 years with renal cell carcinoma. The CDR3 spells CASSAGTGAFTNYGYTF. DNA of the CDR3: TGTGCCAGTAGTGCCGGGACAGGGGCCTTTACTAACTATGGCTACACCTTC.